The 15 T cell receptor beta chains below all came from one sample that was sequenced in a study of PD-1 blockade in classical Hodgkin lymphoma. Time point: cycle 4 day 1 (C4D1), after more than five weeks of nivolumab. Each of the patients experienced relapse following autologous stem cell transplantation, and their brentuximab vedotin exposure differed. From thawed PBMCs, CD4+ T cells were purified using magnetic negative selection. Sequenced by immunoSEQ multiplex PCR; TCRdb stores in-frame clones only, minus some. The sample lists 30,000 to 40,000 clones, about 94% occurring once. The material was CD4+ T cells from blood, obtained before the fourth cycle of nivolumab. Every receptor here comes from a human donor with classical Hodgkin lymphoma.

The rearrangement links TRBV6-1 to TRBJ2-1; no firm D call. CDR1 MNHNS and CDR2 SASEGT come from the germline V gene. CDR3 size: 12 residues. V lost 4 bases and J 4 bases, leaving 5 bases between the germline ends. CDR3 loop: CASSGMYNEQFF. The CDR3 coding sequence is TGTGCCAGCAGTGGAATGTACAATGAGCAGTTCTTC.

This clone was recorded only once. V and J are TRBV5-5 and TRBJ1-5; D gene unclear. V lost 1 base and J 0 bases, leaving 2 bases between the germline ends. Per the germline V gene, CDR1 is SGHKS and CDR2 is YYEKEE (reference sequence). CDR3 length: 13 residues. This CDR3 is CASSLHSNQPQHF. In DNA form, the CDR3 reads TGTGCCAGCAGCTTGCATAGCAATCAGCCCCAGCATTTT.

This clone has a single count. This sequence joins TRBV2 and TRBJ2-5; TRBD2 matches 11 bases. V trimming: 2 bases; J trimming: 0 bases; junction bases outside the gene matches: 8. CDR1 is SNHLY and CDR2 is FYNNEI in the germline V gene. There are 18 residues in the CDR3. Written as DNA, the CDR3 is TGTGCCAGCAGTGAACCTCCTAGCGGGGGGTCGTACCAAGAGACCCAGTACTTC. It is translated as CASSEPPSGGSYQETQYF.

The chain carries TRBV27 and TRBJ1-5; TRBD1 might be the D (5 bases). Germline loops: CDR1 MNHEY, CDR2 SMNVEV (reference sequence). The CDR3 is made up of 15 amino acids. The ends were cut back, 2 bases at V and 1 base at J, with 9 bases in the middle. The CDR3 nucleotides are TGTGCCAGCAGTTTAGAGGGGATGAGCAATCAGCCCCAGCATTTT. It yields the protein CASSLEGMSNQPQHF.

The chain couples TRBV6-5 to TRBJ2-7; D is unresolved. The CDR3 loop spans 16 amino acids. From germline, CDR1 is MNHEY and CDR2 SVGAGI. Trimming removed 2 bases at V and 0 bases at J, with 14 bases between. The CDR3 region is CASSYKTRPSSYEQYF. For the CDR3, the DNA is TGTGCCAGCAGTTACAAGACCAGGCCAAGCTCCTACGAGCAGTACTTC.

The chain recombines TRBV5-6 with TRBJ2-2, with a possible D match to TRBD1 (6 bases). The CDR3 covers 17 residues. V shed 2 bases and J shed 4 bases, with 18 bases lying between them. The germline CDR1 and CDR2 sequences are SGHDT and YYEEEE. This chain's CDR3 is CASSLDPWQGSTGELFF. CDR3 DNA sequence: TGTGCCAGCAGCTTAGACCCCTGGCAGGGGTCCACCGGGGAGCTGTTTTTT.

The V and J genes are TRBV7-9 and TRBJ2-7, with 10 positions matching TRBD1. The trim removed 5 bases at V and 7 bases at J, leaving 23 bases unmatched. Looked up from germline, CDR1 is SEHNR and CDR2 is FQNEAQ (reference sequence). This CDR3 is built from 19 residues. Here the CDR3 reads CASSHTRDRGSPPTWEQYF. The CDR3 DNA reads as TGTGCCAGCAGCCACACAAGGGACAGGGGAAGCCCTCCTACGTGGGAGCAGTACTTC.

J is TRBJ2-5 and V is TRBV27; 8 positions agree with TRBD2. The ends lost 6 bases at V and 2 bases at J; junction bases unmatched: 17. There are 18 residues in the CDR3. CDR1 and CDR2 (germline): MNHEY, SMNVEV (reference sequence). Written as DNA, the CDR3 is TGTGCCAGCAGGGCTGCGTTAGCGGGATCCGGGGTACAAGAGACCCAGTACTTC. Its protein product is CASRAALAGSGVQETQYF.

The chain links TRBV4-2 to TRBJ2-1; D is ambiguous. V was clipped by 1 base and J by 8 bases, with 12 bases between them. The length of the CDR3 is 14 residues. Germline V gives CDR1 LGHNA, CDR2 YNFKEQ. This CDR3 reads CASSQVRGDDEQFF. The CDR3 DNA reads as TGTGCCAGCAGCCAAGTTCGAGGAGACGATGAGCAGTTCTTC.

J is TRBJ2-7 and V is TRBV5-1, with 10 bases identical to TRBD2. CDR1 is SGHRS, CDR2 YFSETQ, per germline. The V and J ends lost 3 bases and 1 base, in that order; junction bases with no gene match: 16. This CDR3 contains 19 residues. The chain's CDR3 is CASSYRTSGDLLLSYEQYF. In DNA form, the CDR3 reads TGCGCCAGCAGCTACAGGACTAGCGGTGACCTGTTATTATCCTACGAGCAGTACTTC.

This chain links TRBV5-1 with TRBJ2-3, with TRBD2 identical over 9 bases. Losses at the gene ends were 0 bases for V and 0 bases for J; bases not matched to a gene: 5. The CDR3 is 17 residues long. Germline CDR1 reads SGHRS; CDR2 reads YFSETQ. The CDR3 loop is CASSLGGLAGSTDTQYF. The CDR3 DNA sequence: TGCGCCAGCAGCTTGGGAGGTCTAGCGGGGAGCACAGATACGCAGTATTTT. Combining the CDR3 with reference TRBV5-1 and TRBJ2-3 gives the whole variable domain KAGVTQTPRYLIKTRGQQVTLSCSPISGHRSVSWYQQTPGQGLQFLFEYFSETQRNKGNFPGRFSGRQFSNSRSEMNVSTLELGDSALYLCASSLGGLAGSTDTQYFGPGTRLTVL.

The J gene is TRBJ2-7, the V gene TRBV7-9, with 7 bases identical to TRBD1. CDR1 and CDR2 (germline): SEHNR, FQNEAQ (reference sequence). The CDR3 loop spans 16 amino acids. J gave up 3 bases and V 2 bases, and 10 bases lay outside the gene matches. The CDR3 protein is CASSLLLGYRGYEQYF. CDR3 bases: TGTGCCAGCAGCTTATTGCTCGGGTACAGGGGCTACGAGCAGTACTTC.

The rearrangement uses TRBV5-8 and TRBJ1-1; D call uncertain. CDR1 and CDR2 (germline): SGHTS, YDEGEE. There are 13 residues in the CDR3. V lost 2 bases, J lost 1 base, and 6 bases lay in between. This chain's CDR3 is CASSFMWNTEAFF. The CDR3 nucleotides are TGTGCCAGCAGCTTTATGTGGAACACTGAAGCTTTCTTT.

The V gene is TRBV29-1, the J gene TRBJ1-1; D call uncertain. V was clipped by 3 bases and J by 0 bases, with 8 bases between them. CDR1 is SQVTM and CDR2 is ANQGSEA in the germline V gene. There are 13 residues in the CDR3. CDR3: CSVERILNTEAFF. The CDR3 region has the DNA TGCAGCGTTGAGAGAATTTTGAACACTGAAGCTTTCTTT.

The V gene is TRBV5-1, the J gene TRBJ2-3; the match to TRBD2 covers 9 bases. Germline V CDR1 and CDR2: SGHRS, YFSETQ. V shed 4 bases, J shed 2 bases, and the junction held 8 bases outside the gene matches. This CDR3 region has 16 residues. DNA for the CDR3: TGCGCCAGCAGCCCGACGACTAGCGGCCTCACAGATACGCAGTATTTT. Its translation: CASSPTTSGLTDTQYF.